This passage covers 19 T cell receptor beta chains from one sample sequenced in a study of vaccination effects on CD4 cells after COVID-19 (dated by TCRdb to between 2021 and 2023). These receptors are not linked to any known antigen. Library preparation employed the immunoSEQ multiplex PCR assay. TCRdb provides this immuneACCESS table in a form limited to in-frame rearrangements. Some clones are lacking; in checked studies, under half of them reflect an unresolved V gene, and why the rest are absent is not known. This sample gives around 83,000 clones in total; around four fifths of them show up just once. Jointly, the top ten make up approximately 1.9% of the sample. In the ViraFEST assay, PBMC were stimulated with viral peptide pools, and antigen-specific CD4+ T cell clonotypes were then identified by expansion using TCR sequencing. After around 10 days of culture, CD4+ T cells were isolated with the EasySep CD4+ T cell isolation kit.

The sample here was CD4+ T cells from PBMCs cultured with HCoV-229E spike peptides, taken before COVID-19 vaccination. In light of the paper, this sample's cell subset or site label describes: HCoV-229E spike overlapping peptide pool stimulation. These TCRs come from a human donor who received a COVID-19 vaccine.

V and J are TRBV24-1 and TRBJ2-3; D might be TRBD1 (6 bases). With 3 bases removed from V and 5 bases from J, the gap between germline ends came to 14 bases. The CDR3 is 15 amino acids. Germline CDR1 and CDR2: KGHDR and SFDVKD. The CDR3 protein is CATSDATGERDTQYF. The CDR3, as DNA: TGTGCCACCAGTGATGCGACAGGAGAAAGAGATACGCAGTATTTT.

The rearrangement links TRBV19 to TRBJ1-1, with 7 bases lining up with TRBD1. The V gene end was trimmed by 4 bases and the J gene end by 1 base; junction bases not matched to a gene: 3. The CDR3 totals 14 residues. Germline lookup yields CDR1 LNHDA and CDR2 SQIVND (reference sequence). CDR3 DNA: TGTGCCAGTAGTAGACAGGGAGGGAACACTGAAGCTTTCTTT. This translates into CASSRQGGNTEAFF. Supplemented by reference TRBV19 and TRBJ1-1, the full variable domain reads DGGITQSPKYLFRKEGQNVTLSCEQNLNHDAMYWYRQDPGQGLRLIYYSQIVNDFQKGDIAEGYSVSREKKESFPLTVTSAQKNPTAFYLCASSRQGGNTEAFFGQGTRLTVV.

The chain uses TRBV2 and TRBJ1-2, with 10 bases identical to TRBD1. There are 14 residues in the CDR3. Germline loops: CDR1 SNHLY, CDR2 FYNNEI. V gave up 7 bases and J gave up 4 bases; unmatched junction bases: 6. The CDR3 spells CASIRTGGLYGYTF. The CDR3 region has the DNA TGTGCCAGCATAAGGACAGGGGGTCTCTATGGCTACACCTTC.

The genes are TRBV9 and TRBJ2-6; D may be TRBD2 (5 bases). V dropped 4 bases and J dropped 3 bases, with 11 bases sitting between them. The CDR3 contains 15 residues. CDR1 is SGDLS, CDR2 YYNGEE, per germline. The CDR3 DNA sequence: TGTGCCAGCAGCCCGAGTGGAGGTGGGGCCAACGTCCTGACTTTC. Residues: CASSPSGGGANVLTF.

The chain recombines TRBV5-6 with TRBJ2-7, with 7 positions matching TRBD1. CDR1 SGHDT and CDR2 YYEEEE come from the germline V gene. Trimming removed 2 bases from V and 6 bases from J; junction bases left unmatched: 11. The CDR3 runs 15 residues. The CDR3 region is CASSFITGVPSEQYV. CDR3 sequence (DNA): TGTGCCAGCAGCTTTATAACAGGGGTCCCCTCCGAGCAGTACGTC.

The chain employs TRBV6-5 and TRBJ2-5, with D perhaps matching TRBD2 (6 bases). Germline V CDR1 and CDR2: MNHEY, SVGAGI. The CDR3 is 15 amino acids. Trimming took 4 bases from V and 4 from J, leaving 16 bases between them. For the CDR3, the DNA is TGTGCCAGCAGTTGGACCTTTAGCGGACCAGAGACCCAGTACTTC. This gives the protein CASSWTFSGPETQYF.

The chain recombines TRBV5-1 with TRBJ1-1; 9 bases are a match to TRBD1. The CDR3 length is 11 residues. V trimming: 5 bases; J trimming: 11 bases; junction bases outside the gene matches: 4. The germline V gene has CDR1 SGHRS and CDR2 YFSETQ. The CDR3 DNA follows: TGCGCCAGCAGGGACAGGGGCGACGCTTTCTTT. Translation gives CASRDRGDAFF. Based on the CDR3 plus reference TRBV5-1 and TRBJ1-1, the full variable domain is KAGVTQTPRYLIKTRGQQVTLSCSPISGHRSVSWYQQTPGQGLQFLFEYFSETQRNKGNFPGRFSGRQFSNSRSEMNVSTLELGDSALYLCASRDRGDAFFGQGTRLTVV.

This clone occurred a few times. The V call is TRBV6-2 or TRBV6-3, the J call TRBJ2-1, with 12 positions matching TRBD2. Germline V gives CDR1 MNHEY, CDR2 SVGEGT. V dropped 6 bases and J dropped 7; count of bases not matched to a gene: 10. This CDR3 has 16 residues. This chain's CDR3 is CASSPLTSGGENEQFF. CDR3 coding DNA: TGTGCCAGCAGCCCTTTGACTAGCGGGGGCGAAAATGAGCAGTTCTTC.

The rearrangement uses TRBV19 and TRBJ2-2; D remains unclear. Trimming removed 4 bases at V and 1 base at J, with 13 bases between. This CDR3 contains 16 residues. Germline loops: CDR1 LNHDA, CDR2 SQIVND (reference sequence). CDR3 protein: CASSTRRQRNTGELFF. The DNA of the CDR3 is TGTGCCAGTAGTACCCGGCGGCAAAGGAACACCGGGGAGCTGTTTTTT.

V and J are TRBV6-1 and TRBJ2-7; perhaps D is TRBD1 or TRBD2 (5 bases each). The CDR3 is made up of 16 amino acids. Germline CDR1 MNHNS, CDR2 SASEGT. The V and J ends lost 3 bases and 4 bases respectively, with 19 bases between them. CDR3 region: CASSEPNWGTRYEQYV. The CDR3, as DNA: TGTGCCAGCAGTGAGCCTAATTGGGGGACGAGGTACGAGCAGTACGTC.

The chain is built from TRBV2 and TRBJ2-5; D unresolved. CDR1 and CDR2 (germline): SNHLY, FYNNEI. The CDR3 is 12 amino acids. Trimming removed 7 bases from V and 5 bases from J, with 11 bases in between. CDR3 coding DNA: TGTGCCAGCACCGCGCTCAGGGAGACCCAGTACTTC. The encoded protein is CASTALRETQYF. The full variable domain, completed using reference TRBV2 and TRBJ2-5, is EPEVTQTPSHQVTQMGQEVILRCVPISNHLYFYWYRQILGQKVEFLVSFYNNEISEKSEIFDDQFSVERPDGSNFTLKIRSTKLEDSAMYFCASTALRETQYFGPGTRLLVL.

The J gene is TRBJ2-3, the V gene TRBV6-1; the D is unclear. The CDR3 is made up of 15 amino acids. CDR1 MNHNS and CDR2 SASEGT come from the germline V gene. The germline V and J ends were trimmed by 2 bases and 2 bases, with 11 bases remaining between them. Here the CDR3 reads CASSEIYTDTDTQYF. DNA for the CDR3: TGTGCCAGCAGTGAAATTTACACCGACACAGATACGCAGTATTTT.

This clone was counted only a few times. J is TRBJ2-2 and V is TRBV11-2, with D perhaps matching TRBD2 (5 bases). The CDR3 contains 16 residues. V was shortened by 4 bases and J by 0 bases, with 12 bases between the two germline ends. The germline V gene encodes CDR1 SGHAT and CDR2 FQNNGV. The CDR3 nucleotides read TGTGCCAGCAGCTACCAACTAGGAGCGAACACCGGGGAGCTGTTTTTT. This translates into CASSYQLGANTGELFF. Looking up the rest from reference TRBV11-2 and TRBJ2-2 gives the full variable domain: EAGVAQSPRYKIIEKRQSVAFWCNPISGHATLYWYQQILGQGPKLLIQFQNNGVVDDSQLPKDRFSAERLKGVDSTLKIQPAKLEDSAVYLCASSYQLGANTGELFFGEGSRLTVL.

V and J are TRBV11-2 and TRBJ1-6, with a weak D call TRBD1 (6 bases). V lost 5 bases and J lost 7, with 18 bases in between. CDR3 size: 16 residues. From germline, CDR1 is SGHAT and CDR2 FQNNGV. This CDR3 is CASSPLTGGRNSPLHF. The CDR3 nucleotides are TGTGCCAGCAGCCCCCTGACGGGGGGGCGGAATTCACCCCTCCACTTT.

The DNA for the CDR3 is TGCGCCAGCAGTGGTCGGCAGGGCGAGACCCAGTACTTC. Translation: CASSGRQGETQYF. The V gene is TRBV10-1, the J gene TRBJ2-5, with a possible D match to TRBD1 (5 bases). CDR1 and CDR2 from the germline V gene are WNHNN and SYGVQD (reference sequence). V was clipped by 4 bases and J by 5 bases, with 11 bases between them. There are 13 residues in the CDR3.

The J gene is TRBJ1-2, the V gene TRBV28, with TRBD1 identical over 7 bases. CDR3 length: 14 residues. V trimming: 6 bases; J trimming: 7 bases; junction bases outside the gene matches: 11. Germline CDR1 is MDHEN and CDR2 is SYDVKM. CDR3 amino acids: CASRPTGERRGYTF. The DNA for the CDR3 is TGTGCCAGCAGACCTACAGGGGAACGGCGTGGCTACACCTTC.

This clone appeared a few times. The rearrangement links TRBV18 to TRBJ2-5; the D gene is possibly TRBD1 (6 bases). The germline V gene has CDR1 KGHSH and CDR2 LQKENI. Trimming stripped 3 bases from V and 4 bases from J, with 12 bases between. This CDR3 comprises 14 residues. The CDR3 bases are TGTGCCAGCTCACCGAACACAGGGTCAGAGACCCAGTACTTC. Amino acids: CASSPNTGSETQYF.

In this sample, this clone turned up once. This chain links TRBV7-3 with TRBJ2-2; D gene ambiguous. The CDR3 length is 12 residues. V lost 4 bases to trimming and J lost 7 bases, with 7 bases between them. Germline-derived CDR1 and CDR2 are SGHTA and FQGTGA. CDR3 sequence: CASSSPSGELFF. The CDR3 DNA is TGTGCCAGCAGCTCTCCCAGCGGGGAGCTGTTTTTT.

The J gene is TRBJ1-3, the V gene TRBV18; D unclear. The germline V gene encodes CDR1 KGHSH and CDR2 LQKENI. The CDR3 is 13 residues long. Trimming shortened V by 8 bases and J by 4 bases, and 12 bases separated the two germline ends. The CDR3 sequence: CASTPSFGNTIYF. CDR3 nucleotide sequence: TGTGCCAGCACCCCCAGTTTCGGAAACACCATATATTTT.